This T cell receptor beta chain was recorded in a study of cytomegalovirus exposure and HLA in healthy donors. Notes on the study in general: HLA-A and HLA-B allele assignments for most subjects were reportedly predicted accurately using TCR beta sequences. Highly shared sequence variants in one cluster were likely a sequencing artifact. TCR beta V- and J-gene trimming, according to a later analysis, was linked to a missense DCLRE1C variant.

This CDR3 is 14 amino acids long. Trimming removed 3 bases from V and 8 bases from J; junction bases left unmatched: 4. Germline lookup yields CDR1 SGHNT and CDR2 YYREEE (reference sequence). PCR used 60 Vbeta primers and 13 Jbeta primers. Generated by immunoSEQ multiplex PCR, the TCRdb table keeps only in-frame clones and is missing some. The repertoire holds about 150,000 clones, with around 84% as singletons. About this clone: The antigen is unknown.

The sequence was collected from a boy between 2 and 10 years old in good health and CMV-seronegative. The source material was PBMCs. The chain recombines TRBV5-4 with TRBJ1-4; 10 bases are shared with TRBD1. CDR3 protein: CASSSKGQGEKLFF. The CDR3 bases are TGTGCCAGCAGCTCAAAGGGACAGGGGGAAAAACTGTTTTTT.